The entry below gives a single T cell receptor beta chain sequence along with its context. The data stem from a study of control samples from healthy donors and cancer patients. Germline loops: CDR1 KGHSH, CDR2 LQKENI. The germline V and J ends were trimmed by 3 bases and 6 bases, with 15 bases remaining between them. The CDR3 is made up of 15 amino acids. The repertoire was sequenced with immunoSEQ multiplex PCR; TCRdb's copy has only in-frame clones and lacks some. This table lists some 190,000 clones. The chain joins TRBV18 to TRBJ2-1; D possibly matches TRBD1 or TRBD2 (6 bases each). The specimen was blood. The receptor comes from a woman aged 25 to 45 in good health. For the CDR3, the DNA is TGTGCCAGCTCACCCATGAGGGGGGAGTTCAATGAGCAGTTCTTC. It translates to CASSPMRGEFNEQFF. Complete variable domain (other parts from reference TRBV18 and TRBJ2-1): NAGVMQNPRHLVRRRGQEARLRCSPMKGHSHVYWYRQLPEEGLKFMVYLQKENIIDESGMPKERFSAEFPKEGPSILRIQQVVRGDSAAYFCASSPMRGEFNEQFFGPGTRLTVL.